The sequence of this T cell receptor (beta chain) was determined in a study of cytomegalovirus exposure and HLA in healthy donors. Study-wide results and limits: Evidence from a later analysis indicated that most CMV-associated TCR beta chains looked HLA-restricted. Analysis was carried out at a later point, and it linked a missense DCLRE1C variant to TCR beta V- and J-gene trimming.

A multiplex PCR was run with 60 Vbeta primers and 13 Jbeta primers. Only in-frame clones appear in the TCRdb table, and some are missing; sequencing was by immunoSEQ multiplex PCR. The sample consists of around 150,000 clones, less than 85% of them appearing once. This CDR3 spans 14 amino acids. CDR1 is SQVTM and CDR2 is ANQGSEA in the germline V gene. V gave up 6 bases and J gave up 8 bases; unmatched junction bases: 13. Remarks on this clone: The antigen is not known.

The chain carries TRBV29-1 and TRBJ1-5, with 7 positions matching TRBD1. This clonotype was sampled from a man aged 35 to 55 in good health and CMV-seronegative. Sequences were obtained from PBMCs. The CDR3 nucleotides read TGCAGCGTAGCAGGGGGTAGCCCCGCGGAGCCCCAGCATTTT. Its translation: CSVAGGSPAEPQHF.